Sequencing of this T cell receptor (beta chain) was carried out in a study of shared clonotypes between healthy human individuals. Study in general: Sampling drew on donors who were two women and three men aged 18 to 49. There were three CD4 naive, three CD4 memory, two CD8 naive and one CD8 memory plates per donor.

This table comes from immunoSEQ multiplex PCR, and its TCRdb copy is limited to in-frame clones, with some not included. This table holds roughly 2.6 million clones, more than 80% found once. Both subsets, CD45RA+ naive and CD45RA-negative memory, were split from the CD4+ cells. CDR3 length: 14 residues. CDR1 is MNHNY and CDR2 is SVGAGI in the germline V gene (reference sequence). With 4 bases removed from V and 0 bases from J, the gap between germline ends came to 10 bases. The genes are TRBV6-6 and TRBJ2-7, with a possible D match to TRBD2 (5 bases). Sequencing was performed on naive CD4+ T cells sorted from blood. Sample subset: CD45RA+ positively selected. This TCR came from a man aged 18 to 30 in good health. The CDR3 is CASSFQDSSYEQYF. The CDR3 DNA is TGTGCCAGCAGTTTTCAGGACTCCTCCTACGAGCAGTACTTC.